The rows below give T cell receptor beta chains drawn from one sample of a study of T cell repertoires in ileal Crohn's disease. Profiling relied on immunoSEQ multiplex PCR, and the TCRdb table lists in-frame clones only, not all of them. The profile covers some 10,000 clones, with roughly 80% appearing a single time and less than 15% taken by the ten largest. The sample comprised ileal tissue. The receptor set was obtained from an adult with Crohn's disease. CDR3s include the opening cysteine and the closing phenylalanine or tryptophan. Each record gives: D gene, J gene, clone size, V gene, CDR3 protein, CDR3 DNA. D genes are given only for firm matches. Clone size is not always given. Where it is, it says once, few, many or a class for expanded clones.

>.|TRBJ2-7|.|TRBV7-2
CASSSASSRQYF
TGTGCCAGCAGCTCCGCTAGTAGCCGGCAGTACTTC
>TRBD2|TRBJ2-1|.|TRBV7-2
CASSRGLAGAGEQFF
TGTGCCAGCAGCCGAGGACTAGCGGGAGCTGGTGAGCAGTTCTTC
>.|TRBJ2-7|.|TRBV5-1
CASSPLDPYEQYF
TGCGCCAGCAGCCCCCTAGACCCTTACGAGCAGTACTTC
>.|TRBJ2-6|.|TRBV9
CASSPRGSASSGANVLTF
TGTGCCAGCAGCCCTCGCGGGTCCGCAAGCTCTGGGGCCAACGTCCTGACTTTC
>.|TRBJ1-2|.|TRBV18
CASSPRNGYGYTF
TGCGCCAGCTCACCGCGAAATGGCTATGGCTACACCTTC
>.|TRBJ1-5|.|TRBV28
CASSSTGSSNQPQHF
TGTGCCAGCAGTTCTACAGGGTCGAGCAATCAGCCCCAGCATTTT
>TRBD1|TRBJ2-2|.|TRBV6-1
CASLDRGNTGELFF
TGTGCCAGCCTAGACAGGGGGAACACCGGGGAGCTGTTTTTT
>TRBD2|TRBJ2-2|.|TRBV4-1
CASSYSGRAGTGELFF
TGCGCCAGCAGCTATAGCGGGAGGGCCGGCACCGGGGAGCTGTTTTTT
>.|TRBJ1-3|few|TRBV5-3
CARSPGLTSGNTIYF
TGTGCCAGAAGCCCTGGACTGACCTCTGGAAACACCATATATTTT
>TRBD2|TRBJ2-7|.|TRBV9
CASSEGALADHYEQYF
TGTGCCAGCAGCGAAGGGGCACTAGCGGACCATTACGAGCAGTACTTC
>.|TRBJ2-7|once|TRBV6-5
CASSPPTGSYEQYF
TGTGCCAGCAGCCCCCCGACTGGTTCCTACGAGCAGTACTTC
>.|TRBJ1-4|few|TRBV30
CAWRTATNEKLFF
TGTGCCTGGCGAACTGCAACTAATGAAAAACTGTTTTTT
>.|TRBJ1-2|.|TRBV6-5
CASRPRATGGGYTF
TGTGCCAGCAGGCCTAGGGCGACAGGAGGAGGCTACACCTTC
>TRBD1|TRBJ1-2|.|TRBV6-6
CASSGQGLSYTF
TGTGCCAGCAGCGGACAGGGGCTGAGCTACACCTTC
>TRBD1|TRBJ2-6|once|TRBV6-5
CASSYSGQGATIF
TGTGCCAGCAGTTACTCCGGACAGGGGGCAACCATTTTC
>TRBD2|TRBJ2-2|.|TRBV4-2
CASSQDLGRVGGSGELFF
TGTGCCAGCAGCCAAGATTTGGGCCGGGTCGGGGGGTCCGGGGAGCTGTTTTTT
>.|TRBJ2-7|few|TRBV18
CATSGTFSYEQYF
TGTGCCACGAGTGGGACTTTCTCCTACGAGCAGTACTTC
>.|TRBJ2-7|.|TRBV6-5
CASSYSTGSGYEQYF
TGTGCCAGCAGTTACTCGACCGGGAGCGGGTACGAGCAGTACTTC
>TRBD2|TRBJ2-5|few|TRBV5-1
CASSFSGKERETQYF
TGCGCCAGCAGCTTTAGCGGGAAGGAGCGGGAGACCCAGTACTTC
>.|TRBJ1-2|.|TRBV5-8
CATLWGGRWYGYTF
TGTGCCACCTTATGGGGAGGGCGTTGGTATGGCTACACCTTC
>.|TRBJ2-7|.|TRBV6-6
CASSYSTGSGYEQYF
TGTGCCAGCAGTTACTCGACCGGGAGCGGGTACGAGCAGTACTTC
>TRBD2|TRBJ2-1|.|TRBV5-1
CASSKRLAGGWSSYNEQFF
TGCGCCAGCAGCAAAAGACTAGCGGGAGGGTGGAGCTCCTACAATGAGCAGTTCTTC
>.|TRBJ2-3|.|TRBV10-1
CASSESLSSGTDTQYF
TGCGCCAGCAGTGAGTCTCTCAGTAGCGGCACAGATACGCAGTATTTT
>TRBD1|TRBJ2-7|.|TRBV5-6
CASSPQGNPYEQYF
TGTGCCAGCAGCCCACAGGGGAATCCCTACGAGCAGTACTTC
>TRBD1|TRBJ2-2|.|TRBV7-3
CASSLTANRGTNTGELFF
TGTGCCAGCAGCTTAACAGCGAACAGGGGGACGAACACCGGGGAGCTGTTTTTT
>TRBD1|TRBJ2-2|.|TRBV19
CASSRGDRGIGELFF
TGTGCCAGTAGTCGGGGGGACAGGGGGATCGGGGAGCTGTTTTTT
>TRBD2|TRBJ2-3|.|TRBV9
CASSVGASGNADTQYF
TGTGCCAGCAGCGTAGGGGCAAGCGGGAATGCAGATACGCAGTATTTT
>.|TRBJ2-7|large|TRBV19
CASSIGGWSSYEQYF
TGTGCCAGTAGTATTGGCGGTTGGAGCTCCTACGAGCAGTACTTC
>TRBD1|TRBJ1-2|.|TRBV30
CAWSPRDRNSYGYTF
TGTGCCTGGAGCCCACGGGACAGAAATAGCTATGGCTACACCTTC
>TRBD1|TRBJ1-3|.|TRBV6-5
CASSYSDRGNTIYF
TGTGCCAGCAGTTACTCGGACAGGGGAAACACCATATATTTT